These 19 T cell receptor beta chains originate from one sample sequenced in a study of human T cells and chemical hapten exposure (TCRdb year 2021). Libraries came from RACE. The sequencer was a NextSeq 500. The public reads were quality trimmed at Q25 with fastp and then assembled into clones with MiXCR by TCRdb, keeping productive beta chains. Entries are consolidated by CDR3 protein sequence, retaining the most common genes and DNA. This sample is represented by 190,000 or so distinct CDR3 sequences; about 22% of them were singletons. Of the sample, 2.5% is held by the ten largest clones. The meaning of the sample's time point label: patch test 3, about 24 weeks after DPC sensitization. The sample's treatment or condition label is to be understood as: therapeutic diphenylcyclopropenone sensitization with weekly scalp DPC. Sequenced here: whole blood, sampled in connection with sensitization to the hapten diphenylcyclopropenone (DPC). The receptors derive from a woman in her thirties or forties with alopecia areata. Some clones in this sample may be carry-over from other donors' samples.

This clonotype showed up many times. This chain connects TRBV7-9 to TRBJ2-7, with a possible D match to TRBD1 (6 bases). Germline loops: CDR1 SEHNR, CDR2 FQNEAQ (reference sequence). The CDR3 has 13 residues. The ends were cut back, 6 bases at V and 2 bases at J, with 11 bases in the middle. The CDR3: CASRETGAYEQYF. As DNA, the CDR3 is TGTGCCAGCAGAGAGACAGGCGCCTACGAGCAGTACTTC.

The chain uses TRBV12-3 or TRBV12-4 and TRBJ1-5, with D unresolved. This CDR3 is 12 amino acids long. Trimming left V 3 bases short and J 9 bases short, with 9 bases between. The CDR3 protein is CASSLNISPQHF. CDR3 sequence (DNA): TGTGCCAGCAGTTTGAATATTTCGCCCCAGCATTTT.

This chain uses TRBV20-1 with TRBJ2-3; D assignment may be TRBD1 or TRBD2 (5 bases each). The CDR3 extends over 13 amino acids. Per germline, CDR1 DFQATT and CDR2 SNEGSKA (reference sequence). V gave up 5 bases and J gave up 6 bases, with 15 bases separating them. The CDR3 is CSAGDPAMDTQYF. CDR3 coding DNA: TGCAGTGCTGGGGACCCGGCGATGGATACGCAGTATTTT.

The chain combines TRBV7-9 with TRBJ2-1; D possibly corresponds to TRBD2 (5 bases). The CDR3 length is 16 residues. Trimming removed 2 bases at V and 4 bases at J, with 15 bases between. CDR1 and CDR2 (germline): SEHNR, FQNEAQ (reference sequence). The CDR3 spells CASSLTPSKLYNEQFF. The CDR3, as DNA: TGTGCCAGCAGCTTAACGCCTAGCAAACTATACAATGAGCAGTTCTTC.

This clonotype was observed many times. The rearrangement links TRBV11-1 to TRBJ2-5; 11 nucleotides line up with TRBD2. Per the germline V gene, CDR1 is SGHAT and CDR2 is FQDESV (reference sequence). The junction had 1 base not matched to a gene; V was cut back by 3 bases and J by 4 bases. The CDR3 totals 14 residues. CDR3 amino acids: CASSFLAGGETQYF. The CDR3 nucleotides are TGTGCCAGCAGCTTCCTAGCGGGAGGAGAGACCCAGTACTTC.

This rearrangement joins TRBV7-2 to TRBJ2-1; 7 bases match TRBD1. This CDR3 is 14 amino acids long. Germline loops: CDR1 SGHTA, CDR2 FQGNSA. The ends lost 5 bases at V and 7 bases at J; junction bases unmatched: 8. The CDR3 DNA follows: TGTGCCAGCAGCCGTGGACAGGAATGGAATGAGCAGTTCTTC. It specifies CASSRGQEWNEQFF.

This clonotype occurred a few times. The rearrangement links TRBV7-9 to TRBJ2-3, with TRBD2 identical over 7 bases. V was pared by 5 bases and J by 4 bases, with 15 bases of the junction left unmatched. The germline V gene encodes CDR1 SEHNR and CDR2 FQNEAQ (reference sequence). The CDR3 runs to 17 residues. The CDR3 region has the DNA TGTGCCAGCAGCCCCGGAGGCGGACTAGGAATACCAGATACGCAGTATTTT. Protein: CASSPGGGLGIPDTQYF.

This clonotype occurred a few times. J is TRBJ1-5 and V is TRBV6-5; D is uncertain. V lost 6 bases and J 3 bases, leaving 12 bases between the germline ends. Germline assignment: CDR1 MNHEY and CDR2 SVGAGI. The CDR3 consists of 14 residues. CDR3 DNA sequence: TGTGCCAGCAGCCCGACGGTCCTCAATCAGCCCCAGCATTTT. Its protein is CASSPTVLNQPQHF.

The rearrangement uses TRBV20-1 and TRBJ2-7; a possible D gene is TRBD1 (5 bases). Germline assignment: CDR1 DFQATT and CDR2 SNEGSKA (reference sequence). CDR3 length equals 11 residues. V shed 4 bases and J shed 3 bases, with 7 bases lying between them. The CDR3 DNA sequence: TGCAGTGCTATTAGGGGCTACGAGCAGTACTTC. Its translation is CSAIRGYEQYF.

The chain carries TRBV28 and TRBJ1-5; TRBD1 is a possible D gene (5 bases). The germline gives CDR1 MDHEN, CDR2 SYDVKM. The CDR3 totals 16 residues. Trimming took off 5 bases at V and 2 bases at J, with 16 bases between the two ends. The CDR3 spells CASSGAGGPGNQPQHF. The CDR3 DNA reads TGTGCCAGCAGTGGAGCGGGGGGTCCGGGCAATCAGCCCCAGCATTTT.

This clonotype has a handful of counts. The chain couples TRBV7-2 to TRBJ2-1; D is possibly TRBD1 (6 bases). The V end lost 5 bases, the J end lost 8 bases, and 19 bases lay between the germline ends. Looked up from germline, CDR1 is SGHTA and CDR2 is FQGNSA. CDR3 length: 15 residues. The CDR3 bases are TGTGCCAGCAGCCGACAGGTTACAGGGTGGGATGAGCAGTTCTTC. This encodes CASSRQVTGWDEQFF. The full variable domain, in which reference TRBV7-2 and TRBJ2-1 provide the parts outside the CDR3, is GAGVSQSPSNKVTEKGKDVELRCDPISGHTALYWYRQSLGQGLEFLIYFQGNSAPDKSGLPSDRFSAERTGGSVSTLTIQRTQQEDSAVYLCASSRQVTGWDEQFFGPGTRLTVL.

This clonotype has a count of ten or more. This sequence joins TRBV10-3 and TRBJ1-6; tentatively, D is TRBD1 (5 bases). Germline V gene lookup returns CDR1 ENHRY and CDR2 SYGVKD. The CDR3 is 14 residues long. CDR3 nucleotide sequence: TGTGCTACCCGGGAGGGGATAAGGGATTCACCCCTCCACTTT. Translated, it gives CATREGIRDSPLHF.

This clonotype was detected only a few times. The V call is TRBV10-3, the J call TRBJ1-1, with D tentatively TRBD1 (5 bases). Germline CDR1 reads ENHRY; CDR2 reads SYGVKD. V lost 7 bases and J lost 0, with 12 bases in between. There are 14 residues in the CDR3. The CDR3 DNA is TGTGCCATCACCGCGACAGAGATGAACACTGAAGCTTTCTTT. It yields the protein CAITATEMNTEAFF.

The chain carries TRBV5-1 and TRBJ2-7, with 9 bases aligning to TRBD1. The CDR3 is 15 residues long. V trimming: 0 bases; J trimming: 9 bases; junction bases outside the gene matches: 10. The germline gives CDR1 SGHRS, CDR2 YFSETQ. The CDR3 protein is CASSLEFSTGGAQYF. CDR3 nucleotides: TGCGCCAGCAGCTTGGAGTTCAGTACAGGGGGCGCGCAGTACTTC. Supplemented by reference TRBV5-1 and TRBJ2-7, the full variable domain reads KAGVTQTPRYLIKTRGQQVTLSCSPISGHRSVSWYQQTPGQGLQFLFEYFSETQRNKGNFPGRFSGRQFSNSRSEMNVSTLELGDSALYLCASSLEFSTGGAQYFGPGTRLTVT.

This chain uses TRBV10-3 with TRBJ1-3; 8 nucleotides agree with TRBD1. V lost 6 bases, J lost 4 bases, and 5 bases stayed unmatched. The germline V gene has CDR1 ENHRY and CDR2 SYGVKD. CDR3 length equals 14 residues. In nucleotides, the CDR3 is TGTGCCATCAGCCAGGACAGGGCCGGAAACACCATATATTTT. Translated: CAISQDRAGNTIYF.

CDR3 region: CSVRDSSYSNQPQHF. Written as DNA, the CDR3 is TGCAGCGTCCGGGACTCCTCGTATAGCAATCAGCCCCAGCATTTT. This chain connects TRBV29-1 to TRBJ1-5; possible D gene TRBD1, 5 bases. Germline CDR1 SQVTM, CDR2 ANQGSEA. V lost 6 bases to trimming and J lost 0 bases, with 15 bases between them. The CDR3 loop spans 15 amino acids.

This chain connects TRBV29-1 to TRBJ2-3; no firm D call. The V gene lost 0 bases and the J gene lost 6 bases, with 10 bases spanning the gap. The CDR3 runs to 13 residues. Germline V gene lookup returns CDR1 SQVTM and CDR2 ANQGSEA. The DNA for the CDR3 is TGCAGCGTTGAAGAGAATGCCGGGGATACGCAGTATTTT. Amino acids: CSVEENAGDTQYF.

This clonotype was picked up a small number of times. V usage is TRBV20-1 and J usage is TRBJ2-1; no clear D gene. The CDR3 is made up of 18 amino acids. Germline CDR1 DFQATT, CDR2 SNEGSKA (reference sequence). V was shortened by 6 bases and J by 9 bases, with 33 bases between the two germline ends. The CDR3 DNA reads TGCAGTGCCAAAGCCGTCCTGAGTACGCGCCTCTCCCCCGTTGAGCAGTTCTTC. It is translated as CSAKAVLSTRLSPVEQFF.

V usage is TRBV4-2 and J usage is TRBJ1-5, with 10 bases fitting TRBD1. Germline loops: CDR1 LGHNA, CDR2 YNFKEQ. V gave up 0 bases and J gave up 5 bases; unmatched junction bases: 10. This CDR3 region has 18 residues. The CDR3 DNA is TGTGCCAGCAGCCAAGATTGGCTGAGACAGGGGGCTTATCAGCCCCAGCATTTT. This codes for CASSQDWLRQGAYQPQHF.